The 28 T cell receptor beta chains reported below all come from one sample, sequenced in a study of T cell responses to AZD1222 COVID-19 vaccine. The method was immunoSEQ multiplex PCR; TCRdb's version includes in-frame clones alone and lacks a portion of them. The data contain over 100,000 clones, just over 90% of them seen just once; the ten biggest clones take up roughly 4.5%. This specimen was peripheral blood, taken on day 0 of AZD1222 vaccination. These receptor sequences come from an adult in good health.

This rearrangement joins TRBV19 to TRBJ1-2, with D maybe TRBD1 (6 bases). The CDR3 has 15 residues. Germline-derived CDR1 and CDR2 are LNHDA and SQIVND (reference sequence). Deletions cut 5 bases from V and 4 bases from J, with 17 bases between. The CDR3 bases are TGTGCCAGTAGTCCAAGGACAGACACCATCTATGGCTACACCTTC. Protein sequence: CASSPRTDTIYGYTF.

The CDR3 protein is CASSFGTGLMNTEAFF. The CDR3 nucleotides are TGTGCCAGCAGCTTTGGGACAGGACTTATGAACACTGAAGCTTTCTTT. The gene calls are TRBV9 and TRBJ1-1, with 8 bases lining up with TRBD1. Germline V CDR1 and CDR2: SGDLS, YYNGEE. CDR3 size: 16 residues. V lost 4 bases, J lost 0 bases, and 8 bases stayed unmatched. Full variable domain (missing parts from reference TRBV9 and TRBJ1-1): DSGVTQTPKHLITATGQRVTLRCSPRSGDLSVYWYQQSLDQGLQFLIQYYNGEERAKGNILERFSAQQFPDLHSELNLSSLELGDSALYFCASSFGTGLMNTEAFFGQGTRLTVV.

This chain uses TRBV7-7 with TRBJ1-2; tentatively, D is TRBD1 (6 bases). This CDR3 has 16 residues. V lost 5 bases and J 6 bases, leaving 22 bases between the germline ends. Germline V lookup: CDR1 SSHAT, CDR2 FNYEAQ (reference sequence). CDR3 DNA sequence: TGTGCCAGCAGCCCGCTACAGGGAATCGGTCTAGATGGCTACACCTTC. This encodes CASSPLQGIGLDGYTF.

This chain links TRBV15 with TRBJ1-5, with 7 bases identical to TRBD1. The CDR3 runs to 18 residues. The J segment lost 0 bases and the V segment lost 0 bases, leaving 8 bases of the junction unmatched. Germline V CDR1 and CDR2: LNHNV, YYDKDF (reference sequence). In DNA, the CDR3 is TGTGCCACCAGCAGAGAACGGCCAGGGGGTTATAGCAATCAGCCCCAGCATTTT. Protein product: CATSRERPGGYSNQPQHF.

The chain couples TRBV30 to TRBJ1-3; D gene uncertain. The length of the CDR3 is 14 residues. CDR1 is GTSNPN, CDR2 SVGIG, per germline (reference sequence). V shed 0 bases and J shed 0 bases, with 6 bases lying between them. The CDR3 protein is CAWSVSRSGNTIYF. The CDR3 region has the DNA TGTGCCTGGAGTGTATCTCGCTCTGGAAACACCATATATTTT. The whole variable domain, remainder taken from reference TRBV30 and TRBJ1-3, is SQTIHQWPATLVQPVGSPLSLECTVEGTSNPNLYWYRQAAGRGLQLLFYSVGIGQISSEVPQNLSASRPQDRQFILSSKKLLLSDSGFYLCAWSVSRSGNTIYFGEGSWLTVV.

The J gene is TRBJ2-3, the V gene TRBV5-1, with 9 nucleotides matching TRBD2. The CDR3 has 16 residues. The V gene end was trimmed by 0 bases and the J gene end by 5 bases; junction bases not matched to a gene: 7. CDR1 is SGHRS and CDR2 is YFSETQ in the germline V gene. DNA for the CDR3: TGCGCCAGCAGCTTGGCCGGAGCGGGGGGAGGAGATACGCAGTATTTT. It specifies CASSLAGAGGGDTQYF. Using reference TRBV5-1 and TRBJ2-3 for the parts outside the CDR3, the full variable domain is KAGVTQTPRYLIKTRGQQVTLSCSPISGHRSVSWYQQTPGQGLQFLFEYFSETQRNKGNFPGRFSGRQFSNSRSEMNVSTLELGDSALYLCASSLAGAGGGDTQYFGPGTRLTVL.

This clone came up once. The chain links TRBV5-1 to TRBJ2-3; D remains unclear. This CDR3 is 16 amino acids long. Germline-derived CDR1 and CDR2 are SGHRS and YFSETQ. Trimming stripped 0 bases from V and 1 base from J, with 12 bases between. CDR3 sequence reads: CASSLAAKGGTDTQYF. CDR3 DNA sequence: TGCGCCAGCAGCTTGGCGGCTAAAGGAGGCACAGATACGCAGTATTTT.

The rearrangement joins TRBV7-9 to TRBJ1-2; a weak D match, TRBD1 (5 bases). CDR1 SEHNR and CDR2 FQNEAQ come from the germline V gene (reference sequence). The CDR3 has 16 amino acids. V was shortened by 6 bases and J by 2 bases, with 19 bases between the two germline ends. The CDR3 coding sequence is TGTGCCAGCAGGTCAGGGTCTTGGTTAGCGAACTATGGCTACACCTTC. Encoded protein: CASRSGSWLANYGYTF.

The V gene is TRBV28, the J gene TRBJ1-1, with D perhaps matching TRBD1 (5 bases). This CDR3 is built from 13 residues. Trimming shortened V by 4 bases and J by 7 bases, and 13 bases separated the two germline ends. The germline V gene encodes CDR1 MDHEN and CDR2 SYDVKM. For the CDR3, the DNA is TGTGCCAGCAGTTCGGTCGTACAGGTTGAAGCTTTCTTT. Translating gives CASSSVVQVEAFF.

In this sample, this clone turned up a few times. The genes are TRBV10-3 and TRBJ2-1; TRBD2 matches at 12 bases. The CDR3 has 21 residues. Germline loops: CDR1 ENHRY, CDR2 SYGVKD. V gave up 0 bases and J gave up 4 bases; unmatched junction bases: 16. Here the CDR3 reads CAISESESFLASGGEYNEQFF. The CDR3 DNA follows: TGTGCCATCAGTGAGTCCGAGTCGTTTCTGGCTAGCGGGGGGGAGTACAATGAGCAGTTCTTC.

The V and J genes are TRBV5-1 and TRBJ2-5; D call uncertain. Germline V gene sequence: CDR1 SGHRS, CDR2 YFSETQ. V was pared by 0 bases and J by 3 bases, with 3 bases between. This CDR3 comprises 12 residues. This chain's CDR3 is CASSLGEETQYF. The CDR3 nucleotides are TGCGCCAGCAGCTTGGGGGAAGAGACCCAGTACTTC.

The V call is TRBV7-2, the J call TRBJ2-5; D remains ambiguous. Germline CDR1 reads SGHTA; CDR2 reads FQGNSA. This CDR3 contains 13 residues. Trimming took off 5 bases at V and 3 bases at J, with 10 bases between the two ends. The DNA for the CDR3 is TGTGCCAGCAGCCGCTCGATGGAAGAGACCCAGTACTTC. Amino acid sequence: CASSRSMEETQYF.

The CDR3 DNA reads as TGTGCCAGCAGCGTAGACGGACAGATGAACACTGAAGCTTTCTTT. Translated: CASSVDGQMNTEAFF. The rearrangement uses TRBV9 and TRBJ1-1, with D possibly matching TRBD1 (6 bases). CDR1 is SGDLS, CDR2 YYNGEE, per germline. V was shortened by 0 bases and J by 0 bases, with 9 bases between the two germline ends. This CDR3 has 15 residues. The whole variable domain, remainder taken from reference TRBV9 and TRBJ1-1, is DSGVTQTPKHLITATGQRVTLRCSPRSGDLSVYWYQQSLDQGLQFLIQYYNGEERAKGNILERFSAQQFPDLHSELNLSSLELGDSALYFCASSVDGQMNTEAFFGQGTRLTVV.

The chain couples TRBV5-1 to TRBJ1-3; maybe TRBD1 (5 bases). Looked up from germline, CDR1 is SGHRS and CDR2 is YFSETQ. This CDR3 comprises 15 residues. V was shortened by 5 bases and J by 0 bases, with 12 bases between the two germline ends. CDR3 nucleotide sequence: TGCGCCAGCAGGCGGGACGGTGCCTCTGGAAACACCATATATTTT. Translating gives CASRRDGASGNTIYF.

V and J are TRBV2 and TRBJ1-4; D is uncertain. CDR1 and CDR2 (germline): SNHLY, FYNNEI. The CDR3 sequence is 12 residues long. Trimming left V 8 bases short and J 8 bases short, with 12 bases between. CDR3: CASVRTGEKLFF. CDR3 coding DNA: TGTGCCAGCGTACGGACGGGGGAAAAACTGTTTTTT.

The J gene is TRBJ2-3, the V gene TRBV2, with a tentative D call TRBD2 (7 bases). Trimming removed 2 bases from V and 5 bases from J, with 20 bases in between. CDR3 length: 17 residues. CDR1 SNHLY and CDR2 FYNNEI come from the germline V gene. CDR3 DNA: TGTGCCAGCAGTGAATGGGGGTTTCAGGGGAGGGAAGATACGCAGTATTTT. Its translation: CASSEWGFQGREDTQYF.

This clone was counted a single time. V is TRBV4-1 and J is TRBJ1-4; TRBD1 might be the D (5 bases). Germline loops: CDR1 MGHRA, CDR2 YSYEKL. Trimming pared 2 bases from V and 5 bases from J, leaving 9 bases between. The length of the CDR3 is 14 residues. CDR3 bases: TGCGCCAGCAGCCAAACGGGGCCGAATGAAAAACTGTTTTTT. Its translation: CASSQTGPNEKLFF.

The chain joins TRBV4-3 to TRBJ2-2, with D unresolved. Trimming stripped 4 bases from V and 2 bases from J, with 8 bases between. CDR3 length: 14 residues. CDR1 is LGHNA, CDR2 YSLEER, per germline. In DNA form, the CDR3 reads TGCGCCAGCAGCCCCTATCGTAACACCGGGGAGCTGTTTTTT. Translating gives CASSPYRNTGELFF.

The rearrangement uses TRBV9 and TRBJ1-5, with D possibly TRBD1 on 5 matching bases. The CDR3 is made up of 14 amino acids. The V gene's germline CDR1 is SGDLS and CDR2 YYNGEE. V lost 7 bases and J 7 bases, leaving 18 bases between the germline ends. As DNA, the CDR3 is TGTGCCAGCGGAAGGTCGGGGGGTTCCCAGCCCCAGCATTTT. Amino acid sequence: CASGRSGGSQPQHF.

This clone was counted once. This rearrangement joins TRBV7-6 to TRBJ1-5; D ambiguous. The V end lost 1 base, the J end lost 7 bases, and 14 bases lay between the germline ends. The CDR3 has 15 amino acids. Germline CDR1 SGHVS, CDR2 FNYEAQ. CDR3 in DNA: TGTGCCAGCAGCTTAGACGACGGGTTCGGGCAGCCCCAGCATTTT. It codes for CASSLDDGFGQPQHF.

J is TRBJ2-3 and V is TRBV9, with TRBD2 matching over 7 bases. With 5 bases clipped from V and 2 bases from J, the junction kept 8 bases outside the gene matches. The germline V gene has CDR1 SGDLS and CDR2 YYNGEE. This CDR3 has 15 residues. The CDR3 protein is CASRESGVVTDTQYF. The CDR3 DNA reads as TGTGCCAGCAGGGAAAGCGGGGTAGTCACAGATACGCAGTATTTT. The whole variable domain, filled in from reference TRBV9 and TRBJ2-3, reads DSGVTQTPKHLITATGQRVTLRCSPRSGDLSVYWYQQSLDQGLQFLIQYYNGEERAKGNILERFSAQQFPDLHSELNLSSLELGDSALYFCASRESGVVTDTQYFGPGTRLTVL.

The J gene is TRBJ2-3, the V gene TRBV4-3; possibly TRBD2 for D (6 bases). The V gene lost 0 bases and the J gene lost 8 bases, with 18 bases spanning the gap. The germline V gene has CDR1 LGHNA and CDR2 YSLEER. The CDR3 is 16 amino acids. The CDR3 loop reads CASSQDLDRGSGTQYF. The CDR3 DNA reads TGCGCCAGCAGCCAAGATCTAGACCGGGGGAGTGGTACGCAGTATTTT.

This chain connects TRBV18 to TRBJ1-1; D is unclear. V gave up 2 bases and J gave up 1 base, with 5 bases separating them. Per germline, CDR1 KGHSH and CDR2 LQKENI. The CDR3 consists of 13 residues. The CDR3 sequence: CASSPRQNTEAFF. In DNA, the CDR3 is TGTGCCAGCTCACCAAGACAGAACACTGAAGCTTTCTTT. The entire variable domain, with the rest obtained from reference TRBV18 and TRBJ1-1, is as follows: NAGVMQNPRHLVRRRGQEARLRCSPMKGHSHVYWYRQLPEEGLKFMVYLQKENIIDESGMPKERFSAEFPKEGPSILRIQQVVRGDSAAYFCASSPRQNTEAFFGQGTRLTVV.

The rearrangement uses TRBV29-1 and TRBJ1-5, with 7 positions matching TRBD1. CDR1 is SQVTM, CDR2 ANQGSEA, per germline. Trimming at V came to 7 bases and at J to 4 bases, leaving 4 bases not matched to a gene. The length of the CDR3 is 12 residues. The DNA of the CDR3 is TGCAGCGCCTTGACAGGGAATCAGCCCCAGCATTTT. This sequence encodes CSALTGNQPQHF.

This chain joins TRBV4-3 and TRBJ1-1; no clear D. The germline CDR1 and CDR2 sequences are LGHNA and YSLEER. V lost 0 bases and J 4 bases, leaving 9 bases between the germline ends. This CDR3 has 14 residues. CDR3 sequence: CASSQEGLTTEAFF. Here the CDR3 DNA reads TGCGCCAGCAGCCAAGAGGGGTTAACCACTGAAGCTTTCTTT.

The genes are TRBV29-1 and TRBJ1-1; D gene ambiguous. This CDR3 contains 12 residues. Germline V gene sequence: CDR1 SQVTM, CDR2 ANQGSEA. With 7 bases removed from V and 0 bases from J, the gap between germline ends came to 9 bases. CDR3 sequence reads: CSATQMNTEAFF. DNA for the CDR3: TGCAGCGCAACCCAGATGAACACTGAAGCTTTCTTT.

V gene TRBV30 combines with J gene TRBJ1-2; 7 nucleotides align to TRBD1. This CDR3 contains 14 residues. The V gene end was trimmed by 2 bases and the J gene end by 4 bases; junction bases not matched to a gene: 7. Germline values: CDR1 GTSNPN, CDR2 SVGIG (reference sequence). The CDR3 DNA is TGTGCCTGGAGTTTGGCCGGGACAGCCTATGGCTACACCTTC. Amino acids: CAWSLAGTAYGYTF.

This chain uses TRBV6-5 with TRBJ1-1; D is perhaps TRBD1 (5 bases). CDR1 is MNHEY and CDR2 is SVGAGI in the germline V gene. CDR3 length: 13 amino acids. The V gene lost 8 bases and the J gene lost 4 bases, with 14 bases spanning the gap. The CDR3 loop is CASGLGGGTEAFF. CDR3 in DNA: TGTGCCAGCGGGTTGGGGGGGGGCACTGAAGCTTTCTTT.